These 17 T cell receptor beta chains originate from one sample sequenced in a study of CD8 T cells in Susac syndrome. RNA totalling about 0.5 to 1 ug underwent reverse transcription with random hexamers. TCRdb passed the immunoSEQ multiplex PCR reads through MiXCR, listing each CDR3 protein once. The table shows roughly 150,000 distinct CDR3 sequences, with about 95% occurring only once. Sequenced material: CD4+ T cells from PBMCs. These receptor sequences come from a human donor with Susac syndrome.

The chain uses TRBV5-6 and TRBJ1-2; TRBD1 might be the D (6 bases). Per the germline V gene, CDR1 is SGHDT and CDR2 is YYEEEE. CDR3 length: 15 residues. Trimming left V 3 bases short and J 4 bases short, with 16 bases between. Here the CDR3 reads CASSSMAGVGYGYTF. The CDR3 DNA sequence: TGTGCCAGCAGCTCCATGGCAGGGGTGGGCTATGGCTACACCTTC.

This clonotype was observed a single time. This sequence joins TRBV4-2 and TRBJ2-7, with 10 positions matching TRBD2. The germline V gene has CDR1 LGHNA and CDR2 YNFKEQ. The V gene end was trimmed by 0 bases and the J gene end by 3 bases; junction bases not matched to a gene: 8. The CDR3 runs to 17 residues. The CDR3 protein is CASSQDLSGGPRYEQYF. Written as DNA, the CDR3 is TGTGCCAGCAGCCAAGATCTTAGCGGGGGGCCTCGCTACGAGCAGTACTTC.

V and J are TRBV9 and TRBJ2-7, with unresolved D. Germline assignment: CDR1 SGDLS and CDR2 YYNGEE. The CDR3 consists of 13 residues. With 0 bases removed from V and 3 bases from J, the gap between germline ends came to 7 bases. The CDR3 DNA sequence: TGTGCCAGCAGCGTAGGGCTAAACTACGAGCAGTACTTC. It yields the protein CASSVGLNYEQYF.

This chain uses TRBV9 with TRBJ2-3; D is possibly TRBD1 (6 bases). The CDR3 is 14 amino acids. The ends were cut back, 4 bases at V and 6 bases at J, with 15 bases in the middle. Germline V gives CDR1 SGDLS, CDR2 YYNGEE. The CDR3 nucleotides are TGTGCCAGCAGCCTAAACTTCGGACAGGATACGCAGTATTTT. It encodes CASSLNFGQDTQYF.

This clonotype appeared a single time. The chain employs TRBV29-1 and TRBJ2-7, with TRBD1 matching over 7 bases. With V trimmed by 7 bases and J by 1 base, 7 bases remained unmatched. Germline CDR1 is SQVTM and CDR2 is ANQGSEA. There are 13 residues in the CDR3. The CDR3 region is CSASGTDSYEQYF. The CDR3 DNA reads TGCAGCGCCTCCGGGACAGATTCCTACGAGCAGTACTTC.

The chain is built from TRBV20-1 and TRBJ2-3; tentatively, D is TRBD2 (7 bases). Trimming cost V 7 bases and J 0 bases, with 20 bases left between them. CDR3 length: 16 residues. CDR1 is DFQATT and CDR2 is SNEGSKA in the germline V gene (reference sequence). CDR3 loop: CSVSLGGGHSTDTQYF. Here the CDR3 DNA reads TGCAGTGTCAGCCTCGGCGGGGGCCATAGCACAGATACGCAGTATTTT.

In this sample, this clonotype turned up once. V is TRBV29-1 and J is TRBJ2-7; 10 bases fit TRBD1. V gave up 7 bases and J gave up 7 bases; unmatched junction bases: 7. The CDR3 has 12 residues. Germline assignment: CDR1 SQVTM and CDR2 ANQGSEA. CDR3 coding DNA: TGCAGCGCCTTGGACAGGGGGAGTGAGCAGTACTTC. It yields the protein CSALDRGSEQYF.

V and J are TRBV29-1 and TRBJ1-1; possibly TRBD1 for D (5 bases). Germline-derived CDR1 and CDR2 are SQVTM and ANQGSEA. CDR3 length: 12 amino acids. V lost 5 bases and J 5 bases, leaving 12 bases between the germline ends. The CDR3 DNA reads TGCAGCGTTACACGACAGAATACTGAAGCTTTCTTT. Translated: CSVTRQNTEAFF.

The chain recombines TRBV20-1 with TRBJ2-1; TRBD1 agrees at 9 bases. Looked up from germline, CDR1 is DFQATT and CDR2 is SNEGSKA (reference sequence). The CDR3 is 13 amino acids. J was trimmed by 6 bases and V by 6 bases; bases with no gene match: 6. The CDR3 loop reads CSARTGAINEQFF. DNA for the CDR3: TGCAGTGCCAGGACAGGGGCCATCAATGAGCAGTTCTTC.

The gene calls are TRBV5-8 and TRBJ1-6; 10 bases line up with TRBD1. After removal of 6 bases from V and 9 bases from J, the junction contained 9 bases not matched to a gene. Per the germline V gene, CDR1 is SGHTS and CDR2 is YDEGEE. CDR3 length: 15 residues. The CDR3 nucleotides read TGTGCCAGCAACAAGAGGACAGGGGGAAGTTCACCCCTCCACTTT. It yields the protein CASNKRTGGSSPLHF.

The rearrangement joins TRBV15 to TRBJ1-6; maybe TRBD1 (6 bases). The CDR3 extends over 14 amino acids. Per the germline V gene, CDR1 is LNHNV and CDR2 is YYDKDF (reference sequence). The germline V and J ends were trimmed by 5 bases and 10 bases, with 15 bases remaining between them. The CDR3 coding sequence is TGTGCCACCAGCTCTGTCAGGGGTGACTCACCCCTCCACTTT. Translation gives CATSSVRGDSPLHF.

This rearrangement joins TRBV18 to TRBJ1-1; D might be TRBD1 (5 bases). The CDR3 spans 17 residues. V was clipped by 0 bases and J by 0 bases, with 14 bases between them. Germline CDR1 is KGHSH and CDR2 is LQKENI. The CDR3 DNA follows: TGTGCCAGCTCACCACCGGTCGAAGGGACGGTGAACACTGAAGCTTTCTTT. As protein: CASSPPVEGTVNTEAFF.

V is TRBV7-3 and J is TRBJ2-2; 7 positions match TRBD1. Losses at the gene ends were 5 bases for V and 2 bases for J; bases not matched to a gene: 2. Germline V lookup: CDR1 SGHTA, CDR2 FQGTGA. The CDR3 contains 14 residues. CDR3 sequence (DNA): TGTGCCAGCAGCAAAGGGGGCAACACCGGGGAGCTGTTTTTT. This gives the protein CASSKGGNTGELFF.

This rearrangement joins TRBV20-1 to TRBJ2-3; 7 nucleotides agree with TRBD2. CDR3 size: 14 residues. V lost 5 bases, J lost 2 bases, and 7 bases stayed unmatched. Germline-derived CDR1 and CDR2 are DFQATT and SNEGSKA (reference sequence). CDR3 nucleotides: TGCAGTGCTCCCGAAGCGGGATTCACAGATACGCAGTATTTT. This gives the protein CSAPEAGFTDTQYF.

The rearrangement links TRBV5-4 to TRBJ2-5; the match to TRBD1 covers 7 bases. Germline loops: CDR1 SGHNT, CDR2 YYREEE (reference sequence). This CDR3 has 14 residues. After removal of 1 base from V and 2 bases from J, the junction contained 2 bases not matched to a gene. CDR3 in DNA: TGTGCCAGCAGCTTGTGGGACAGACAAGAGACCCAGTACTTC. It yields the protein CASSLWDRQETQYF.

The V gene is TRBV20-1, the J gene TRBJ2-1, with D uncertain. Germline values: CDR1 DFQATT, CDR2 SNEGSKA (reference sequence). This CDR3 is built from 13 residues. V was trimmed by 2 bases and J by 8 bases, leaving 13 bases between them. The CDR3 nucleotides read TGCAGTGCTAGACCCGAGTCTCTGCATGAGCAGTTCTTC. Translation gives CSARPESLHEQFF.

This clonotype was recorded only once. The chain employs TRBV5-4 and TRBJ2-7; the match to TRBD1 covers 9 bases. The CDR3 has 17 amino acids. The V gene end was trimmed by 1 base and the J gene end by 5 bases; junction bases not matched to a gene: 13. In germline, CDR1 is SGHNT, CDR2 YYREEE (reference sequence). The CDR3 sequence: CASSLKPRGQGRNEQYF. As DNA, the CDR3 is TGTGCCAGCAGCTTGAAGCCTCGGGGACAGGGTCGAAACGAGCAGTACTTC. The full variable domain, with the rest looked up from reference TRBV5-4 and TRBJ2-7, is ETGVTQSPTHLIKTRGQQVTLRCSSQSGHNTVSWYQQALGQGPQFIFQYYREEENGRGNFPPRFSGLQFPNYSSELNVNALELDDSALYLCASSLKPRGQGRNEQYFGPGTRLTVT.